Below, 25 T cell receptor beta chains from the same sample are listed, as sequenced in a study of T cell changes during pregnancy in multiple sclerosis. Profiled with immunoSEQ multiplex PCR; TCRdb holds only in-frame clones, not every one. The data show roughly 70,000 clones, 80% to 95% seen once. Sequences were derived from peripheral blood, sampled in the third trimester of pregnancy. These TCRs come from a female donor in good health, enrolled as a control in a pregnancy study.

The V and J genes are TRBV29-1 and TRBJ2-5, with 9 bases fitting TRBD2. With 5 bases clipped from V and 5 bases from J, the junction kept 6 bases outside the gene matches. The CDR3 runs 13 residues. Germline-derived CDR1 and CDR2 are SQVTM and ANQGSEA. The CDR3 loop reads CSVWGGGAETQYF. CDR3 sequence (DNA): TGCAGCGTTTGGGGCGGGGGGGCTGAGACCCAGTACTTC.

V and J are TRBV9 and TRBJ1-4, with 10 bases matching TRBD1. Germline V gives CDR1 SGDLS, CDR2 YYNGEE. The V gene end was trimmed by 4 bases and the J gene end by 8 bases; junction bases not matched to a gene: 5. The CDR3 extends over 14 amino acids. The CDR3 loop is CASSPGTGDEKLFF. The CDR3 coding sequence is TGTGCCAGCAGCCCCGGGACAGGGGACGAAAAACTGTTTTTT.

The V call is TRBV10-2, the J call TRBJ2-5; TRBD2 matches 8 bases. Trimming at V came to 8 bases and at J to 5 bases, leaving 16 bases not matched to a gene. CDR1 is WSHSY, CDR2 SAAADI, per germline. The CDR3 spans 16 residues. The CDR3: CASLGGDPGYYETQYF. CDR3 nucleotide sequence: TGCGCCAGCCTCGGGGGGGATCCAGGGTATTACGAGACCCAGTACTTC.

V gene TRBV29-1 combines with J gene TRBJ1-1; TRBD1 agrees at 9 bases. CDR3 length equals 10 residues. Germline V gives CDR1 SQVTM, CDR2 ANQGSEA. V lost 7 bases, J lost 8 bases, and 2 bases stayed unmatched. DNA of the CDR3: TGCAGCGAAGGACAGGGGGAAGCTTTCTTT. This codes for CSEGQGEAFF. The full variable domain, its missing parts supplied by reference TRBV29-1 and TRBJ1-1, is SAVISQKPSRDICQRGTSLTIQCQVDSQVTMMFWYRQQPGQSLTLIATANQGSEATYESGFVIDKFPISRPNLTFSTLTVSNMSPEDSSIYLCSEGQGEAFFGQGTRLTVV.

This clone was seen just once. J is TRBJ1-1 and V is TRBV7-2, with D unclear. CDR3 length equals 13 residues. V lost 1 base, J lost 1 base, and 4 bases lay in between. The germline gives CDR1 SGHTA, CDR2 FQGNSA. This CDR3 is CASSLGQNTEAFF. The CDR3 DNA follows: TGTGCCAGCAGCTTAGGACAGAACACTGAAGCTTTCTTT.

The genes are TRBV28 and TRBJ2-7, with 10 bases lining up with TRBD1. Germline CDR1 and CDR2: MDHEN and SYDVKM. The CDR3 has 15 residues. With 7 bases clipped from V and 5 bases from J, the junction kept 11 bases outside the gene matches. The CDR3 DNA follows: TGTGCCAGCACCCCCGCCGGGACAGGGGTAAACGAGCAGTACTTC. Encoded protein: CASTPAGTGVNEQYF.

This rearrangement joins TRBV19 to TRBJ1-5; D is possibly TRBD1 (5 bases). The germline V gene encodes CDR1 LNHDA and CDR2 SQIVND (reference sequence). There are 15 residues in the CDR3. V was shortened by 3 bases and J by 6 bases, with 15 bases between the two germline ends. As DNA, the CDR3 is TGTGCCAGTAGTATGTCGCTCCGGGGGGTTCAGCCCCAGCATTTT. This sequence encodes CASSMSLRGVQPQHF.

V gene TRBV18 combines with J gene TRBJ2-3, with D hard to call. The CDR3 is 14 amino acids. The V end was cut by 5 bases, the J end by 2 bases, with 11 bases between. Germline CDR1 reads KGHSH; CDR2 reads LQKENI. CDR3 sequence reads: CASSSAEHTDTQYF. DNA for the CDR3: TGTGCCAGCTCAAGTGCGGAGCACACAGATACGCAGTATTTT.

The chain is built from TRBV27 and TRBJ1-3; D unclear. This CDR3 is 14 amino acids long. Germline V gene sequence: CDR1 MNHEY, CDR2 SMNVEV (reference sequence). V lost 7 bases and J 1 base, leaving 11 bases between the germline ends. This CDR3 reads CASKRGGSGNTIYF. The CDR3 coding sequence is TGTGCCAGCAAACGGGGAGGTTCTGGAAACACCATATATTTT.

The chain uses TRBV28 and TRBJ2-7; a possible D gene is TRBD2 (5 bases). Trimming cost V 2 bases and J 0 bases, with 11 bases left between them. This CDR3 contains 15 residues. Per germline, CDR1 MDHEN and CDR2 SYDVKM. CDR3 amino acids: CASSLPLATSYEQYF. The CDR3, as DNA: TGTGCCAGCAGTTTACCCTTAGCGACCTCCTACGAGCAGTACTTC.

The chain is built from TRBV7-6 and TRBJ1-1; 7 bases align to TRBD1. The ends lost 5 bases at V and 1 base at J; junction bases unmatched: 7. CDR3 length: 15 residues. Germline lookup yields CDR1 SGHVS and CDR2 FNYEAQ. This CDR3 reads CASSPRQGPNTEAFF. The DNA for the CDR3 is TGTGCCAGCAGCCCCAGACAGGGACCGAACACTGAAGCTTTCTTT. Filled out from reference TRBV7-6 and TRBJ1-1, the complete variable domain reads GAGVSQSPRYKVTKRGQDVALRCDPISGHVSLYWYRQALGQGPEFLTYFNYEAQQDKSGLPNDRFSAERPEGSISTLTIQRTEQRDSAMYRCASSPRQGPNTEAFFGQGTRLTVV.

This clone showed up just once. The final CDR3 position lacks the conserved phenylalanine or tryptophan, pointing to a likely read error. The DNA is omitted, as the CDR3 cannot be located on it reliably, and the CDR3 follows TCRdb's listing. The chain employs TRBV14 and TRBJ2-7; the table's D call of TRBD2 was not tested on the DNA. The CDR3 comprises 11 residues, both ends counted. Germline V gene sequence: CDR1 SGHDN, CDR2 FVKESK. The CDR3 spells CASSQEVYGSL.

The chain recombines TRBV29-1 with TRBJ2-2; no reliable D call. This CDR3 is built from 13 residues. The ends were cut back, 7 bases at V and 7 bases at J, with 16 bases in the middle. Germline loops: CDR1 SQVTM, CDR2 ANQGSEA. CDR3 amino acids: CSALIPDSGELFF. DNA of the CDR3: TGCAGCGCCCTGATTCCCGATAGCGGGGAGCTGTTTTTT.

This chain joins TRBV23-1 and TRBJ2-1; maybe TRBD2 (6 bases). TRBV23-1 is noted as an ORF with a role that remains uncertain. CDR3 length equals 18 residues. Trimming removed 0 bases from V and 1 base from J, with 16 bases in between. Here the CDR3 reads CASSQSGGRGGSYNEQFF. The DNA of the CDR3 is TGCGCCAGCAGTCAATCCGGGGGACGGGGAGGTTCCTACAATGAGCAGTTCTTC.

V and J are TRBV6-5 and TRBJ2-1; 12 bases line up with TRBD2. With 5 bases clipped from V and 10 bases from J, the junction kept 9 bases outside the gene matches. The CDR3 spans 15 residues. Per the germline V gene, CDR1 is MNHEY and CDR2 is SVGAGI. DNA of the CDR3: TGTGCCAGCAGTAAAGGACTAGCGGGACGTTTGGAGCAGTTCTTC. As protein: CASSKGLAGRLEQFF.

The CDR3 is CASRNTGLRGNQPQHF. CDR3 in DNA: TGTGCCAGCAGAAACACAGGGCTTAGGGGCAATCAGCCCCAGCATTTT. The chain combines TRBV28 with TRBJ1-5; tentatively, D is TRBD1 (6 bases). The CDR3 extends over 16 amino acids. Looked up from germline, CDR1 is MDHEN and CDR2 is SYDVKM. Between the trimmed V and J ends, which lost 6 bases and 2 bases, there was a span of 17 bases.

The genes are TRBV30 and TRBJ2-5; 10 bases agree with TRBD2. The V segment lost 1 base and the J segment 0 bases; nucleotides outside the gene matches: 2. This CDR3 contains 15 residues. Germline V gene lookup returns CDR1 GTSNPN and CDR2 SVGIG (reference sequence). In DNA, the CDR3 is TGTGCCTGGAGTGCTAGCGGGGGCCACCAAGAGACCCAGTACTTC. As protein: CAWSASGGHQETQYF.

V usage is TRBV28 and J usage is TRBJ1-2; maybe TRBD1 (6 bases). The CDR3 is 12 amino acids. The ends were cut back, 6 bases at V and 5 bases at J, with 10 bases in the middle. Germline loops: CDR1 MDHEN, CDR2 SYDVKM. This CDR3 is CASRTGYYGYTF. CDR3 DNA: TGTGCCAGCAGAACAGGGTATTATGGCTACACCTTC.

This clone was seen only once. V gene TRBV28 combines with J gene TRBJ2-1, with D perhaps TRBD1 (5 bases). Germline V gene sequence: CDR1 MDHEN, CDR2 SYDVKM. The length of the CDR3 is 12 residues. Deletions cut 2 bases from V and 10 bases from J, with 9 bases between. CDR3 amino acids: CASSLGWTEQFF. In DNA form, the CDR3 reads TGTGCCAGCAGTTTAGGGTGGACAGAGCAGTTCTTC.

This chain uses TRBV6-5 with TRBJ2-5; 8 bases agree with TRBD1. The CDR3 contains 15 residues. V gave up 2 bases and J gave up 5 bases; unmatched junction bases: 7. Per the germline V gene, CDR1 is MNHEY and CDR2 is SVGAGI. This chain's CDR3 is CASSYPGTGGETQYF. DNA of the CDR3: TGTGCCAGCAGTTACCCCGGGACAGGAGGGGAGACCCAGTACTTC.

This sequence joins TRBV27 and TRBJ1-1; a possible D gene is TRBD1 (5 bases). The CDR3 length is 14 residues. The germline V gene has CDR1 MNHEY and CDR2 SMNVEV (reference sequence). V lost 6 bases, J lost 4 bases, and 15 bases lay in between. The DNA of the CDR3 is TGTGCCAGCAGCCTACAGGATGGTGGCACTGAAGCTTTCTTT. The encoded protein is CASSLQDGGTEAFF.

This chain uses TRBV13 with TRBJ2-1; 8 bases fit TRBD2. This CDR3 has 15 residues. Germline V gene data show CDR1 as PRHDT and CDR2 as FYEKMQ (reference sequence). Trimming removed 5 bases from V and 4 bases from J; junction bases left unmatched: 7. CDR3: CASSPSGGAYNEQFF. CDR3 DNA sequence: TGTGCCAGCAGCCCGTCGGGGGGGGCTTACAATGAGCAGTTCTTC.

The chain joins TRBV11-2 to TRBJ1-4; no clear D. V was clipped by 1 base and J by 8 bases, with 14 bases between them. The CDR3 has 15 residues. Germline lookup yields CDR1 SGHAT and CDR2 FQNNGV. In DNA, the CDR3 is TGTGCCAGCAGCTTAGGAGCTGGGTTACAGGAAAAACTGTTTTTT. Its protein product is CASSLGAGLQEKLFF. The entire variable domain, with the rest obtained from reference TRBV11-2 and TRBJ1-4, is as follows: EAGVAQSPRYKIIEKRQSVAFWCNPISGHATLYWYQQILGQGPKLLIQFQNNGVVDDSQLPKDRFSAERLKGVDSTLKIQPAKLEDSAVYLCASSLGAGLQEKLFFGSGTQLSVL.

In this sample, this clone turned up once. DNA for the CDR3: TGTGCCAGCAGTGAAAGGTGGAGACCAGTAATAGTGGACGAGCAGTACTTC. Amino acids: CASSERWRPVIVDEQYF. The chain employs TRBV6-1 and TRBJ2-7; D gene unclear. Germline loops: CDR1 MNHNS, CDR2 SASEGT. CDR3 length: 17 amino acids. V was clipped by 2 bases and J by 5 bases, with 22 bases between them.

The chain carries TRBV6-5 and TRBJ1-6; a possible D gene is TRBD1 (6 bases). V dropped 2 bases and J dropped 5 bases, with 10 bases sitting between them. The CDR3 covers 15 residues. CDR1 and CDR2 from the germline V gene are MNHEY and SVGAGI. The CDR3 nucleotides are TGTGCCAGCAGTTACGGGGCAGGGGATAATTCACCCCTCCACTTT. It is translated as CASSYGAGDNSPLHF.